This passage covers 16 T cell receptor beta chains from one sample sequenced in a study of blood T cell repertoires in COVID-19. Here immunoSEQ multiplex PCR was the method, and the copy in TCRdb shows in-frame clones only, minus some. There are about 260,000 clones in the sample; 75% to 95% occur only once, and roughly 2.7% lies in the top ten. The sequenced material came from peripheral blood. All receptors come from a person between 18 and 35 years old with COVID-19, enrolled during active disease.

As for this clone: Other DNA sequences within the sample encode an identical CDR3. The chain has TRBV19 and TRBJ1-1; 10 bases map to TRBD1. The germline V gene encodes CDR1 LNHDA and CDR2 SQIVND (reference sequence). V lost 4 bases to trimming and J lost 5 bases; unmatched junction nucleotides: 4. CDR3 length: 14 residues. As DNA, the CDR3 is TGTGCCAGTAGTACAGGGACAGGGGTTACTGAAGCTTTCTTT. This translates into CASSTGTGVTEAFF. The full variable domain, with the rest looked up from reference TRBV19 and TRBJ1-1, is DGGITQSPKYLFRKEGQNVTLSCEQNLNHDAMYWYRQDPGQGLRLIYYSQIVNDFQKGDIAEGYSVSREKKESFPLTVTSAQKNPTAFYLCASSTGTGVTEAFFGQGTRLTVV.

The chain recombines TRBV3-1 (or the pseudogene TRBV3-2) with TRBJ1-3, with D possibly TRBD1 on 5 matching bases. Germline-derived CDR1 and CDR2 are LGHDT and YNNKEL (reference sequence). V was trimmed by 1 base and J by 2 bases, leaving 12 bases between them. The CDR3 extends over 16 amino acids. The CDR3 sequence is CASSQGRGFTGNTIYF. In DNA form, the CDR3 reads TGTGCCAGCAGCCAAGGTCGGGGGTTCACTGGAAACACCATATATTTT.

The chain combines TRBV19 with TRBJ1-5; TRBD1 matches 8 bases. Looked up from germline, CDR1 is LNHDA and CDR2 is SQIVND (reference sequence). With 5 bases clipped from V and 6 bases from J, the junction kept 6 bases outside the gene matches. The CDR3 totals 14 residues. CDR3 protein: CASSLAGGFQPQHF. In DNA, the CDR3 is TGTGCCAGTAGTCTCGCAGGGGGCTTTCAGCCCCAGCATTTT.

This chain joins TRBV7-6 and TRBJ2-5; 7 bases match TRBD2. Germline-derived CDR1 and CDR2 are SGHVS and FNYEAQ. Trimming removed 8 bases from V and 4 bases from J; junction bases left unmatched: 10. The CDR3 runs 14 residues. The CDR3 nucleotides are TGTGCCAGCGGTGGGGGGGAATGGGGAGAGACCCAGTACTTC. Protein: CASGGGEWGETQYF.

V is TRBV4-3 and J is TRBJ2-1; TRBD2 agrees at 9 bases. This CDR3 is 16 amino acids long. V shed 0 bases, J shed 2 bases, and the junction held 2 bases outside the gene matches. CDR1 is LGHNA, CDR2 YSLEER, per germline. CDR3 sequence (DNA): TGCGCCAGCAGCCAAGACCCTAGCGGGACCTACAATGAGCAGTTCTTC. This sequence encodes CASSQDPSGTYNEQFF.

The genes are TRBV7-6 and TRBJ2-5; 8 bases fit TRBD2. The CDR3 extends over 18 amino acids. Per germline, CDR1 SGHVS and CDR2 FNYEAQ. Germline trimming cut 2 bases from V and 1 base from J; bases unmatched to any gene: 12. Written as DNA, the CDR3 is TGTGCCAGCAGCTTATTTCCGTCCAGCGGGGGACCCCAAGAGACCCAGTACTTC. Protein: CASSLFPSSGGPQETQYF.

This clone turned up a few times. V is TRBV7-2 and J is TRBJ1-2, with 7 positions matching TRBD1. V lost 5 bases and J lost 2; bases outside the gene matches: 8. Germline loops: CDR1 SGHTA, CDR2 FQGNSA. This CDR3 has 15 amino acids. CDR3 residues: CASSGYDRVNYGYTF. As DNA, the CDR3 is TGTGCCAGCAGCGGCTATGACAGGGTCAACTATGGCTACACCTTC.

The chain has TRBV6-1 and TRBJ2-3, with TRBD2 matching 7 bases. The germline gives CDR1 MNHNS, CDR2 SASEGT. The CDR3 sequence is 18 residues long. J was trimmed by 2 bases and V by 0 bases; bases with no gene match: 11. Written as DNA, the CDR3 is TGTGCCAGCAGTGAAGCTTATGACGGCGGGAGTACCACAGATACGCAGTATTTT. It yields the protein CASSEAYDGGSTTDTQYF.

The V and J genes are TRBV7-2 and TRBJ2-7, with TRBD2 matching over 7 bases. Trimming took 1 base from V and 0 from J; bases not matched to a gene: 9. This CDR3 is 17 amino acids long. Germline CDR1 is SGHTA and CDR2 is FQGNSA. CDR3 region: CASSLVPSGLSSYEQYF. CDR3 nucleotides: TGTGCCAGCAGCTTAGTTCCTAGCGGTTTAAGCTCCTACGAGCAGTACTTC.

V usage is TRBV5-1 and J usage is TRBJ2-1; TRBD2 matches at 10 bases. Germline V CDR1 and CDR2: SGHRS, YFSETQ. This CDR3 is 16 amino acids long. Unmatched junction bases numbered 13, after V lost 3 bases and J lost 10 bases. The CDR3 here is CASSSGGASGSGEQFF. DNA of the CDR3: TGCGCCAGCAGCTCCGGCGGGGCTAGCGGGAGTGGCGAGCAGTTCTTC.

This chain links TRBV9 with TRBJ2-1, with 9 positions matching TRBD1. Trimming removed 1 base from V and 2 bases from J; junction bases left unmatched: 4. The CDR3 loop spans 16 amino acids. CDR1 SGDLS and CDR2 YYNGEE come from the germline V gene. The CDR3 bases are TGTGCCAGCAGCGTATCCGGGACAGGGACCTACAATGAGCAGTTCTTC. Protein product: CASSVSGTGTYNEQFF.

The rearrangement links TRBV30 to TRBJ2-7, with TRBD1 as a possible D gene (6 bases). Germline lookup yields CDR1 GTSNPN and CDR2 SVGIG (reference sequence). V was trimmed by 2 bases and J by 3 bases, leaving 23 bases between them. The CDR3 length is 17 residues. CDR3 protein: CAWSPKSGDRPLYEQYF. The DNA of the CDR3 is TGTGCCTGGAGTCCGAAATCAGGGGATCGTCCCCTCTACGAGCAGTACTTC.

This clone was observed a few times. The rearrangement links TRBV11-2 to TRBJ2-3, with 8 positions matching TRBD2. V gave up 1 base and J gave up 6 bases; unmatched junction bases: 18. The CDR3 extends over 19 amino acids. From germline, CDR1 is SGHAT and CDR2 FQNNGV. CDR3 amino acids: CASSLVPLPGPGGADTQYF. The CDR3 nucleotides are TGTGCCAGCAGCTTAGTCCCCCTGCCCGGGCCGGGGGGGGCGGATACGCAGTATTTT.

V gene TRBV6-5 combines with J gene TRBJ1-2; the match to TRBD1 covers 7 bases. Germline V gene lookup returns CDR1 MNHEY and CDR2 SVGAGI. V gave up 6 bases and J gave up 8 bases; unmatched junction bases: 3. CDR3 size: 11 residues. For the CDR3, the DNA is TGTGCCAGCAGACGGACAGGAGGCTACACCTTC. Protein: CASRRTGGYTF.

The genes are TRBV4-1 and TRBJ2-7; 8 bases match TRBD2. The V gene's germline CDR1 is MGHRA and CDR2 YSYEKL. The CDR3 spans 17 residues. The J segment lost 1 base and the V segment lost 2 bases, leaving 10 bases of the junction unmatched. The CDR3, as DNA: TGCGCCAGCAGCCAATCTTTAGCGGGAATTAGTTCCTACGAGCAGTACTTC. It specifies CASSQSLAGISSYEQYF.

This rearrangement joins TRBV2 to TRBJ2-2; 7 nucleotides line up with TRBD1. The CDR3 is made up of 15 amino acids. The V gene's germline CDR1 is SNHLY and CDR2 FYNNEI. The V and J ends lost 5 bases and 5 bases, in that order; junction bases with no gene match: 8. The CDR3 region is CASSLQGMRTGELFF. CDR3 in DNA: TGTGCCAGCAGTTTACAGGGGATGCGAACCGGGGAGCTGTTTTTT.